The source of this T cell receptor (beta chain) is a study of T-cell memory formation after mild COVID-19. TCRdb ran MiXCR on the 5' RACE reads and lists one entry per CDR3 protein. The sample carries approximately 54,000 distinct CDR3 sequences, roughly 12% recorded once. Germline CDR1 LNHDA, CDR2 SQIVND (reference sequence). V gave up 6 bases and J gave up 10 bases, with 16 bases separating them. The CDR3 totals 13 residues. This clonotype was detected a few times. This receptor was taken from a man between 18 and 35 years old who had mild COVID-19 (a few samples of this study predate the infection). Cell type and time point are not known. Sequenced input: PBMCs or a T cell subset sorted from them (not recorded which). The chain carries TRBV19 and TRBJ2-1; the D gene is possibly TRBD2 (5 bases). The CDR3 reads CASSPFGLPEQFF. The CDR3 region has the DNA TGTGCCAGTAGCCCCTTTGGACTTCCCGAGCAGTTCTTC. Filled out from reference TRBV19 and TRBJ2-1, the complete variable domain reads DGGITQSPKYLFRKEGQNVTLSCEQNLNHDAMYWYRQDPGQGLRLIYYSQIVNDFQKGDIAEGYSVSREKKESFPLTVTSAQKNPTAFYLCASSPFGLPEQFFGPGTRLTVL.